One and the same sample provided the 25 T cell receptor beta chains below, sequenced in a study of blood T cell repertoires in COVID-19. Profiling relied on immunoSEQ multiplex PCR, and the TCRdb table lists in-frame clones only, not all of them. The sample lists around 100,000 clones; around 90% were seen once. The sequenced sample consisted of peripheral blood. These receptors originate from a man aged 50-59 years with COVID-19, enrolled during active disease.

The table lists this clone with a count of one. J is TRBJ2-1 and V is TRBV27; 8 nucleotides line up with TRBD2. Germline values: CDR1 MNHEY, CDR2 SMNVEV (reference sequence). J lost 4 bases, V lost 4 bases, and 15 bases had no gene match. The CDR3 covers 18 residues. The CDR3 sequence is CASSSDRSGDPSYNEQFF. The DNA for the CDR3 is TGTGCCAGCAGTTCCGATCGTAGCGGGGACCCCTCGTACAATGAGCAGTTCTTC.

V and J are TRBV5-5 and TRBJ2-7; 7 bases fit TRBD1. V lost 4 bases to trimming and J lost 5 bases; unmatched junction nucleotides: 18. Germline V gene lookup returns CDR1 SGHKS and CDR2 YYEKEE (reference sequence). This CDR3 is 17 amino acids long. CDR3 in DNA: TGTGCCAGCAGCCGTGTGAACAGGGGCGGGTTTCGCAACGAGCAGTACTTC. Amino acid sequence: CASSRVNRGGFRNEQYF.

CDR3 sequence: CASSFRSNYGYTF. CDR3 in DNA: TGTGCCAGCAGTTTCAGATCTAACTATGGCTACACCTTC. The chain joins TRBV27 to TRBJ1-2; no definite D call. The CDR3 runs 13 residues. Germline V lookup: CDR1 MNHEY, CDR2 SMNVEV (reference sequence). Trimming pared 3 bases from V and 0 bases from J, leaving 5 bases between.

The chain links TRBV5-1 to TRBJ2-1; D ambiguous. The germline CDR1 and CDR2 sequences are SGHRS and YFSETQ. The CDR3 has 13 amino acids. V lost 4 bases to trimming and J lost 0 bases, with 5 bases between them. The CDR3 here is CASSPGSYNEQFF. The CDR3 nucleotides are TGCGCCAGCAGCCCCGGCTCCTACAATGAGCAGTTCTTC. Complete variable domain (other parts from reference TRBV5-1 and TRBJ2-1): KAGVTQTPRYLIKTRGQQVTLSCSPISGHRSVSWYQQTPGQGLQFLFEYFSETQRNKGNFPGRFSGRQFSNSRSEMNVSTLELGDSALYLCASSPGSYNEQFFGPGTRLTVL.

The rearrangement joins TRBV11-2 to TRBJ2-7, with D unresolved. This CDR3 has 16 residues. Germline V lookup: CDR1 SGHAT, CDR2 FQNNGV. Trimming removed 0 bases from V and 0 bases from J, with 12 bases in between. Here the CDR3 reads CASSLDRVRTSYEQYF. CDR3 sequence (DNA): TGTGCCAGCAGCTTAGATCGGGTGAGAACCTCCTACGAGCAGTACTTC.

The genes are TRBV11-1 and TRBJ1-1, with a possible D match to TRBD1 (6 bases). V was shortened by 3 bases and J by 2 bases, with 10 bases between the two germline ends. This CDR3 has 14 residues. Germline V lookup: CDR1 SGHAT, CDR2 FQDESV (reference sequence). In DNA, the CDR3 is TGTGCCAGCAGCTTGTGGACAGATAACACTGAAGCTTTCTTT. Protein sequence: CASSLWTDNTEAFF.

The rearrangement links TRBV27 to TRBJ2-7; D possibly corresponds to TRBD1 (6 bases). Germline V lookup: CDR1 MNHEY, CDR2 SMNVEV (reference sequence). V gave up 3 bases and J gave up 2 bases, with 17 bases separating them. The CDR3 runs 16 residues. This chain's CDR3 is CASSFIIGQPTYEQYF. CDR3 nucleotides: TGTGCCAGCAGTTTTATAATTGGACAGCCTACCTACGAGCAGTACTTC.

The genes are TRBV15 and TRBJ2-2; 10 nucleotides line up with TRBD2. The CDR3 totals 16 residues. Germline-derived CDR1 and CDR2 are LNHNV and YYDKDF (reference sequence). V lost 4 bases to trimming and J lost 6 bases; unmatched junction nucleotides: 8. CDR3 loop: CATSKQRGGVAGELFF. CDR3 in DNA: TGTGCCACCAGCAAGCAGCGGGGGGGCGTCGCCGGGGAGCTGTTTTTT. The entire variable domain, with the rest obtained from reference TRBV15 and TRBJ2-2, is as follows: DAMVIQNPRYQVTQFGKPVTLSCSQTLNHNVMYWYQQKSSQAPKLLFHYYDKDFNNEADTPDNFQSRRPNTSFCFLDIRSPGLGDTAMYLCATSKQRGGVAGELFFGEGSRLTVL.

The chain combines TRBV4-3 with TRBJ2-3, with a weak D call TRBD2 (7 bases). Germline V gene data show CDR1 as LGHNA and CDR2 as YSLEER. V lost 0 bases, J lost 4 bases, and 11 bases lay in between. The CDR3 is 15 residues long. CDR3 sequence (DNA): TGCGCCAGCAGCCAAGATCGGGGGGCATCAGATACGCAGTATTTT. It translates to CASSQDRGASDTQYF.

The V and J genes are TRBV6-1 and TRBJ1-4, with 8 bases fitting TRBD1. V shed 3 bases and J 8 bases; nucleotides not matched to a gene: 5. Germline CDR1 and CDR2: MNHNS and SASEGT. This CDR3 contains 14 residues. CDR3 DNA sequence: TGTGCCAGCAGTGAGGACAGGGTTAGGGAAAAACTGTTTTTT. Its translation: CASSEDRVREKLFF.

The chain employs TRBV7-9 and TRBJ1-5; tentative D call: TRBD1 (6 bases). The V and J ends lost 1 base and 2 bases respectively, with 9 bases between them. Germline CDR1 and CDR2: SEHNR and FQNEAQ (reference sequence). This CDR3 has 15 amino acids. Here the CDR3 DNA reads TGTGCCAGCAGCTTAGTTGGACAGCGCAATCAGCCCCAGCATTTT. The encoded protein is CASSLVGQRNQPQHF.

The V gene is TRBV5-6, the J gene TRBJ1-4, with D hard to call. V gave up 0 bases and J gave up 10 bases, with 13 bases separating them. The CDR3 contains 14 residues. Germline V gene data show CDR1 as SGHDT and CDR2 as YYEEEE. CDR3 DNA sequence: TGTGCCAGCAGCTTGGTACCGGGGAAGGGAAAACTGTTTTTT. It codes for CASSLVPGKGKLFF.

The chain employs TRBV9 and TRBJ2-2, with 9 nucleotides matching TRBD2. Germline values: CDR1 SGDLS, CDR2 YYNGEE. CDR3 size: 17 residues. The ends lost 4 bases at V and 5 bases at J; junction bases unmatched: 12. The CDR3 region is CASSTQGTSRWTGELFF. CDR3 coding DNA: TGTGCCAGCAGCACCCAGGGGACTAGCCGTTGGACCGGGGAGCTGTTTTTT.

CDR3 amino acids: CASSLAGSYNSPLHF. In nucleotides, the CDR3 is TGTGCCAGCAGCTTAGCCGGTTCTTATAATTCACCCCTCCACTTT. The V and J genes are TRBV7-2 and TRBJ1-6; D gene uncertain. V lost 0 bases to trimming and J lost 4 bases, with 7 bases between them. This CDR3 is 15 amino acids long. Germline V gene data show CDR1 as SGHTA and CDR2 as FQGNSA.

The J gene is TRBJ2-7, the V gene TRBV10-1; 8 nucleotides align to TRBD1. The CDR3 length is 13 residues. Unmatched junction bases numbered 7, after V lost 10 bases and J lost 2 bases. Germline CDR1 and CDR2: WNHNN and SYGVQD (reference sequence). The CDR3 sequence: CANARTGTYEQYF. As DNA, the CDR3 is TGCGCCAACGCCAGGACAGGGACCTACGAGCAGTACTTC.

There are a few counts of this clone. The chain has TRBV10-1 and TRBJ1-2, with D unclear. Trimming removed 7 bases at V and 1 base at J, with 13 bases between. CDR3 length: 14 residues. Germline CDR1 reads WNHNN; CDR2 reads SYGVQD (reference sequence). The CDR3 coding sequence is TGCGCCAGCACCGAGGACTCCTTTAACTATGGCTACACCTTC. Translated, it gives CASTEDSFNYGYTF.

The rearrangement joins TRBV7-9 to TRBJ2-3, with no clear D. CDR3 length: 15 residues. From germline, CDR1 is SEHNR and CDR2 FQNEAQ (reference sequence). V lost 5 bases to trimming and J lost 2 bases, with 14 bases between them. The CDR3 DNA reads as TGTGCCAGCAGCCGTACAGCAATTTCCACAGATACGCAGTATTTT. The encoded protein is CASSRTAISTDTQYF.

This chain connects TRBV5-1 to TRBJ2-7; 8 positions match TRBD2. Trimming took 0 bases from V and 1 from J; bases not matched to a gene: 3. The CDR3 is made up of 15 amino acids. The germline V gene has CDR1 SGHRS and CDR2 YFSETQ. The CDR3 DNA follows: TGCGCCAGCAGCTTGGTTGCTAGCGGGTCCTACGAGCAGTACTTC. This translates into CASSLVASGSYEQYF.

This clone was found once. The chain's CDR3 is CASWTGTNTEAFF. The CDR3 bases are TGTGCCAGTTGGACAGGGACGAACACTGAAGCTTTCTTT. This rearrangement joins TRBV6-5 to TRBJ1-1; 8 positions match TRBD1. V dropped 9 bases and J dropped 1; count of bases not matched to a gene: 4. The CDR3 runs to 13 residues. The V gene's germline CDR1 is MNHEY and CDR2 SVGAGI.

This clone has only one observation. V gene TRBV27 combines with J gene TRBJ1-2; D is perhaps TRBD1 (6 bases). Germline CDR1 MNHEY, CDR2 SMNVEV (reference sequence). The CDR3 runs 13 residues. V gave up 1 base and J gave up 8 bases, with 11 bases separating them. The CDR3 coding sequence is TGTGCCAGCAGTTTATTGGGGGCGTCGGGCTACACCTTC. Protein: CASSLLGASGYTF.

This chain uses TRBV6-5 with TRBJ1-6, with D possibly matching TRBD1 (6 bases). Germline V gene data show CDR1 as MNHEY and CDR2 as SVGAGI. V gave up 5 bases and J gave up 7 bases, with 15 bases separating them. CDR3 length: 15 residues. DNA for the CDR3: TGTGCCAGCAGTAAACAGGGTATGATGAATTCACCCCTCCACTTT. This encodes CASSKQGMMNSPLHF.

The CDR3 nucleotides are TGTGCCAGCAGCGTTGGGGTAGCGGGGGCCACAGATACGCAGTATTTT. Residues: CASSVGVAGATDTQYF. The rearrangement uses TRBV9 and TRBJ2-3; 9 bases map to TRBD2. CDR3 length: 16 amino acids. Germline V gives CDR1 SGDLS, CDR2 YYNGEE. V gave up 2 bases and J gave up 2 bases; unmatched junction bases: 6.

J is TRBJ2-5 and V is TRBV2; the D gene is possibly TRBD2 (5 bases). Trimming cost V 4 bases and J 2 bases, with 14 bases left between them. Germline CDR1 SNHLY, CDR2 FYNNEI. The CDR3 totals 15 residues. The CDR3 loop reads CASSAGFHSQETQYF. The DNA for the CDR3 is TGTGCCAGCAGTGCGGGGTTCCACAGTCAAGAGACCCAGTACTTC.

This clone was counted a single time. This sequence joins TRBV7-8 and TRBJ2-5, with 9 bases matching TRBD2. This CDR3 spans 16 amino acids. Germline assignment: CDR1 SGHVS and CDR2 FQNEAQ. Unmatched junction bases numbered 5, after V lost 1 base and J lost 2 bases. CDR3 amino acids: CASSLGRLAGQETQYF. The CDR3 nucleotides read TGTGCCAGCAGCTTAGGTCGCCTAGCGGGGCAAGAGACCCAGTACTTC.

The CDR3 coding sequence is TGTGCCAGCACCACGGGGGGGGCTGGCACCGGGGAGCTGTTTTTT. This translates into CASTTGGAGTGELFF. The gene calls are TRBV2 and TRBJ2-2; TRBD2 matches 8 bases. Germline V gene lookup returns CDR1 SNHLY and CDR2 FYNNEI. The CDR3 totals 15 residues. Trimming took 7 bases from V and 4 from J; bases not matched to a gene: 8.